Sequencing of this T cell receptor (beta chain) was carried out in a study of blood T cell repertoires in COVID-19. Overall study: From the United States, Italy and Spain came samples of acute and convalescent COVID-19. From T cells, B-cell-depleted T cells, or PBMCs came the material, which was cDNA or gDNA.

Per the authors' pipeline: Estimates of nucleated cell counts were drawn from the amplification of reference gene primers. Here immunoSEQ multiplex PCR was the method, and the copy in TCRdb shows in-frame clones only, minus some. V, J and clone size are taken as reported in that table, and D and trimming were inferred from the DNA itself. Among 65,000 to 70,000 clones listed, over 60% were seen once. V lost 0 bases and J 6 bases, leaving 8 bases between the germline ends. This CDR3 is built from 13 residues. Germline V gene sequence: CDR1 LGHDT, CDR2 YNNKEL (reference sequence). The chain is built from TRBV3-1 (or the pseudogene TRBV3-2) and TRBJ2-5; unclear D gene. Source material: peripheral blood. The receptor was isolated from a human donor in a cohort sampled during active COVID-19. CDR3 loop: CASSQDLTQTQYF. The CDR3 DNA sequence: TGTGCCAGCAGCCAAGATTTGACTCAGACCCAGTACTTC.